This entry concerns a single TCR beta chain. Its target is unknown. This sample was included in a study of cytomegalovirus exposure and HLA in healthy donors. PCR was performed using 60 Vbeta and 13 Jbeta primers. Assay used: immunoSEQ multiplex PCR; TCRdb lists only in-frame clones, some missing. The sample includes approximately 220,000 clones, roughly 80% of them seen just once. The study, taken as a whole, reports: The authors confirmed in vitro that a few CMV-associated chains were specific for CMV antigens. Solely CMV serostatus was available to characterize immune exposure. Fewer N-insertions (relative to the approximately 670-donor mean) were reportedly seen in an Asian-associated ancestry cluster in a later analysis.

Germline V lookup: CDR1 SNHLY, CDR2 FYNNEI. Trimming shortened V by 10 bases and J by 4 bases, and 13 bases separated the two germline ends. CDR3 length: 12 amino acids. Donors were ostensibly healthy at sampling, although undocumented immune exposures were probable. The rearrangement links TRBV2 to TRBJ2-5; weak D call: TRBD2 (6 bases). This receptor was identified in a man aged 35-49 years in good health and CMV-seronegative. Sequencing used PBMCs. DNA for the CDR3: TGTGCCACCCTGACTAGAGGAGAGACCCAGTACTTC. Its protein product is CATLTRGETQYF. The full variable domain, in which reference TRBV2 and TRBJ2-5 provide the parts outside the CDR3, is EPEVTQTPSHQVTQMGQEVILRCVPISNHLYFYWYRQILGQKVEFLVSFYNNEISEKSEIFDDQFSVERPDGSNFTLKIRSTKLEDSAMYFCATLTRGETQYFGPGTRLLVL.